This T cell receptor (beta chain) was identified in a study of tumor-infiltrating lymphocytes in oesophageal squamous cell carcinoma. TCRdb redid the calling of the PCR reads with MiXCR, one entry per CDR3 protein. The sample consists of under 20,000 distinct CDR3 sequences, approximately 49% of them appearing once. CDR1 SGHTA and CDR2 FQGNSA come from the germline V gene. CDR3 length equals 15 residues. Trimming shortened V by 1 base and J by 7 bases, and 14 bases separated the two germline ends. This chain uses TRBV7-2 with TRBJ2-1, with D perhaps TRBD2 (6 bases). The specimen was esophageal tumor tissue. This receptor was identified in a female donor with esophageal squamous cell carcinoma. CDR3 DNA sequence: TGTGCCAGCAGCTTAGACAACGGAGGGTATAATGAGCAGTTCTTC. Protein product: CASSLDNGGYNEQFF.